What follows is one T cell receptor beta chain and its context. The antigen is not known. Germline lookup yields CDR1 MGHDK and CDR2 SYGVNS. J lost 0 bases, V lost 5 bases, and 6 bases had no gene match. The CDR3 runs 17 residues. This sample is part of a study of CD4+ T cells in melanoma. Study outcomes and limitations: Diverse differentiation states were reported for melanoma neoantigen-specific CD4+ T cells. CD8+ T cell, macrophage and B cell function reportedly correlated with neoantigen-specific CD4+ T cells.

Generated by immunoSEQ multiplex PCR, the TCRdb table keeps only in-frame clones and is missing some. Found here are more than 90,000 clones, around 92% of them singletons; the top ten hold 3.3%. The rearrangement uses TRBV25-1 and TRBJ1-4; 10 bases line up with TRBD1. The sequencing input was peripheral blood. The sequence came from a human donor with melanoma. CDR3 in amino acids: CASSPGTGVPTNEKLFF. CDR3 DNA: TGTGCCAGCAGTCCCGGGACAGGGGTTCCAACTAATGAAAAACTGTTTTTT.